The 3 T cell receptor beta chains listed next were all sequenced from one sample in a study of control samples from healthy donors and cancer patients. Method: immunoSEQ multiplex PCR; TCRdb's copy keeps in-frame clones and lacks some. The table records about 160,000 clones, approximately 92% of them present only once. Sequenced material: blood. All receptors come from an older woman in good health.

The chain couples TRBV5-1 to TRBJ2-1, with 12 positions matching TRBD2. Losses at the gene ends were 8 bases for V and 3 bases for J; bases not matched to a gene: 6. Germline CDR1 and CDR2: SGHRS and YFSETQ. The CDR3 loop spans 15 amino acids. Written as DNA, the CDR3 is TGCGCCAGTAGACTAGCGGGGGAAAACTACAATGAGCAGTTCTTC. As protein: CASRLAGENYNEQFF.

This chain uses TRBV19 with TRBJ1-5; D might be TRBD1 (5 bases). Germline CDR1 is LNHDA and CDR2 is SQIVND (reference sequence). The CDR3 has 18 amino acids. Deletions cut 5 bases from V and 3 bases from J, with 23 bases between. The DNA for the CDR3 is TGTGCCAGTAGTCCTCACGCGACGGGGGGACTTTTCAATCAGCCCCAGCATTTT. Its protein product is CASSPHATGGLFNQPQHF.

This chain uses TRBV7-2 with TRBJ1-2; 8 bases agree with TRBD1. The V gene's germline CDR1 is SGHTA and CDR2 FQGNSA. Trimming removed 5 bases from V and 4 bases from J; junction bases left unmatched: 6. CDR3 length equals 14 residues. DNA of the CDR3: TGTGCCAGCAGCGTACAGGGGGACACCTATGGCTACACCTTC. It codes for CASSVQGDTYGYTF.